This T cell receptor beta chain was observed in a study of blood T cell repertoires in COVID-19. Looking at the study overall: From the United States, Italy and Spain came samples of acute and convalescent COVID-19. PBMCs, B-cell-depleted T cells, or T cells provided the cDNA or gDNA that made up the material.

Original methodology: Reference gene primer amplification in the assay estimated nucleated cell counts. Only in-frame clones appear in the TCRdb table, and some are missing; sequencing was by immunoSEQ multiplex PCR. V and J calls and clone size are as listed in that table; D and trimming were resolved from the DNA. The repertoire has tens of thousands of clones, under 90% of them found once; the top ten carry around 20%. CDR3 size: 12 residues. V dropped 6 bases and J dropped 6; count of bases not matched to a gene: 3. From germline, CDR1 is SNHLY and CDR2 FYNNEI. The receptor's source is a woman aged 80 or over with COVID-19, enrolled during active disease. The material sequenced was peripheral blood. V and J are TRBV2 and TRBJ2-7; 9 bases map to TRBD1. CDR3 nucleotides: TGTGCCAGCAGGGAGACAGGGGGCGAGCAGTACTTC. It is translated as CASRETGGEQYF.